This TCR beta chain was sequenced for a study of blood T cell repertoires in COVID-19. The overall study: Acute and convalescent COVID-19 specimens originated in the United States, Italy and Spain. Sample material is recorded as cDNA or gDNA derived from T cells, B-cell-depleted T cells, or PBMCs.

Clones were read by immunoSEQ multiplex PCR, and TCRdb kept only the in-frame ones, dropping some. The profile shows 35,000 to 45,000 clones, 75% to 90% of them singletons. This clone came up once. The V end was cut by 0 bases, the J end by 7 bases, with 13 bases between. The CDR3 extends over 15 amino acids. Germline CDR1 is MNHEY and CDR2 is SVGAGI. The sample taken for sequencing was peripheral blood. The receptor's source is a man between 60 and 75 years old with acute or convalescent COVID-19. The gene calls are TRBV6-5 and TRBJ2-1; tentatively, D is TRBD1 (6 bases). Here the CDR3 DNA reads TGTGCCAGCAGTTACTCGTTTACAGGGCTGAATGAGCAGTTCTTC. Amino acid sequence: CASSYSFTGLNEQFF.